This TCR beta chain came from a study of T cell repertoires in cytomegalovirus infection. Each CDR3 protein is one row after TCRdb ran MiXCR on the reads. The data hold 110,000 or so distinct CDR3 sequences, with under 35% observed a single time. Germline CDR1 and CDR2: LGHNA and YNFKEQ. This CDR3 has 16 residues. Trimming at V came to 0 bases and at J to 1 base, leaving 5 bases not matched to a gene. This clonotype turned up a few times. Its target is unknown. This rearrangement joins TRBV4-2 to TRBJ2-7, with 8 nucleotides matching TRBD1. The source was CD8+ T cells from cultured PBMCs, collected from culture after CMV antigen stimulation. The origin of this receptor is a human donor in good health (CMV status not recorded). Some clones in this sample may be carry-over from other donors' samples. CDR3 sequence reads: CASSQDLGQGSYEQYF. In DNA, the CDR3 is TGTGCCAGCAGCCAAGACTTAGGACAGGGTTCCTACGAGCAGTACTTC.